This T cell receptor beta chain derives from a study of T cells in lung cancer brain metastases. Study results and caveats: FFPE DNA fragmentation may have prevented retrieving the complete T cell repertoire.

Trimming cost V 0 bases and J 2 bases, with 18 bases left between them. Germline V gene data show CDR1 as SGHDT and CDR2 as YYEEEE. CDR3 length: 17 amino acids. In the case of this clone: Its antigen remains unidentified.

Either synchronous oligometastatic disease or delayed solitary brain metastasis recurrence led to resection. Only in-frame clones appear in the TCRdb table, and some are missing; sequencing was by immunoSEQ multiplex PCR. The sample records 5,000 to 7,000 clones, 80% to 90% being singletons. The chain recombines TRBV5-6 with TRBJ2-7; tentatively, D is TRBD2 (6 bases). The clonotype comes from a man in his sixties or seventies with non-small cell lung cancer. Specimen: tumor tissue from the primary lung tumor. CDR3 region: CASSLAGWLASTYEQYF. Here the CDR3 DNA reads TGTGCCAGCAGCTTGGCCGGCTGGCTAGCGAGTACCTACGAGCAGTACTTC.